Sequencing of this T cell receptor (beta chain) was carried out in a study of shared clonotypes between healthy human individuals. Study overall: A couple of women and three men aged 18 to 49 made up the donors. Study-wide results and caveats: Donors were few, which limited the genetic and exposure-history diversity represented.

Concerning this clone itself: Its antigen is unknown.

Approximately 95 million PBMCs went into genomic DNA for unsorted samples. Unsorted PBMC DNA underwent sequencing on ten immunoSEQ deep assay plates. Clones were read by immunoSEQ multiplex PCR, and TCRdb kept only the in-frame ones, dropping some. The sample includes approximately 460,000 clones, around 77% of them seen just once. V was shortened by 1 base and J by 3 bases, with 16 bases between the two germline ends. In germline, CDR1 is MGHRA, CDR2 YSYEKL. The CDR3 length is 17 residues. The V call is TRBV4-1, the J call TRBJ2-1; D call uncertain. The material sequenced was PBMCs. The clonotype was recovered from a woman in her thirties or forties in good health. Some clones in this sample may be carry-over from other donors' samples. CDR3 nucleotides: TGCGCCAGCAGCCAAGGGTCCGTGCGAGGAAGCTACAATGAGCAGTTCTTC. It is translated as CASSQGSVRGSYNEQFF.